This T cell receptor (beta chain) comes out of a study of blood T cell repertoires in COVID-19. The germline V gene has CDR1 LGHNA and CDR2 YSLEER. The CDR3 loop spans 14 amino acids. J was trimmed by 4 bases and V by 0 bases; bases with no gene match: 0. Repertoires were generated with immunoSEQ multiplex PCR, while TCRdb's copy carries only in-frame clones and drops some. The sample gives some 220,000 clones, about 85% of which show up once; 4.5% to 5.5% is in the top ten. This TCR was sampled from a woman in her fifties or sixties who had recovered from COVID-19. The chain couples TRBV4-3 to TRBJ1-2, with 9 positions matching TRBD1. The sequenced sample was peripheral blood. CDR3 in DNA: TGCGCCAGCAGCCAAGAGGACAGGGGCTATGGCTACACCTTC. It translates to CASSQEDRGYGYTF.